Listed below are T cell receptor beta chains from one sample, sequenced in a study of response to subunit inactivated influenza vaccine. From the RT-PCR reads, TCRdb called clonotypes with MiXCR, one entry per CDR3 protein. The sample shows hundreds of thousands of distinct CDR3 sequences, around 13% of them seen only once. The sequencing used PBMCs from blood, collected about 6 weeks after vaccination. The receptors come from a man aged 45-65 years who received an inactivated influenza vaccine. Each CDR3 is given with its conserved first and last residue. D genes are given only for firm matches. Clone size is shown for a subset of rows, as once, few, many or a class of expanded clone.

CSAKPRDRRSIQYF,TGCAGTGCTAAACCCCGGGACCGACGAAGCATTCAGTACTTC,14,many,TRBV20-1,-,TRBJ2-4
CASSAASGRTQYF,TGTGCCAGCAGCGCGGCCTCCGGAAGGACCCAGTACTTC,13,-,TRBV9,-,TRBJ2-5
CASSHRADIVAFF,TGTGCCAGCAGCCATCGCGCCGACATCGTGGCTTTCTTT,13,few,TRBV3-1,-,TRBJ1-1
CASSLAGRSSPFF,TGCGCCAGCAGCTTGGCCGGCAGGAGTAGTCCGTTCTTC,13,few,TRBV5-1,-,TRBJ2-1
CASSLSWWWGNEQFF,TGTGCCAGCAGCTTGAGTTGGTGGTGGGGCAATGAGCAGTTCTTC,15,many,TRBV5-5,-,TRBJ2-1
CASRSTGGAYEQYF,TGTGCCAGCAGGAGTACAGGGGGCGCCTACGAGCAGTACTTC,14,few,TRBV27,TRBD1,TRBJ2-7
CASSLSRSNTGELFF,TGTGCCAGCAGCTTATCCAGATCGAACACCGGGGAGCTGTTTTTT,15,few,TRBV11-2,-,TRBJ2-2
CASSGQASSYNSPLHF,TGTGCCAGCAGTGGACAGGCGAGCTCCTATAATTCACCCCTCCACTTT,16,-,TRBV6-2/TRBV6-3,TRBD1,TRBJ1-6
CASSENRGLSGNTIYF,TGTGCCAGTAGTGAAAACAGGGGCCTCTCTGGAAACACCATATATTTT,16,few,TRBV19,TRBD1,TRBJ1-3
CASSTRGFTGELFF,TGTGCCAGCAGTACCAGGGGTTTTACCGGGGAGCTGTTTTTT,14,-,TRBV13,-,TRBJ2-2
CASGAGWNEQFF,TGTGCCAGCGGGGCGGGGTGGAATGAGCAGTTCTTC,12,-,TRBV12-3/TRBV12-4,-,TRBJ2-1
CAWTPVDGVRKYF,TGTGCCTGGACCCCCGTGGATGGGGTGAGGAAGTACTTC,13,-,TRBV30,-,TRBJ2-7
CAWSLGRTGGGETQYF,TGTGCCTGGAGTTTAGGGAGGACAGGGGGAGGAGAGACCCAGTACTTC,16,-,TRBV30,TRBD1,TRBJ2-5
CASLMSSGANVLTF,TGTGCCAGCCTAATGAGCTCTGGGGCCAACGTCCTGACTTTC,14,few,TRBV28,-,TRBJ2-6
CASSYSWEGRLGANVLTF,TGTGCCAGCAGTTACTCGTGGGAGGGGCGTCTTGGGGCCAACGTCCTGACTTTC,18,few,TRBV6-5,TRBD2,TRBJ2-6
CSATARQASYGYTF,TGCAGTGCCACCGCTCGACAGGCGTCCTATGGCTACACCTTC,14,many,TRBV20-1,-,TRBJ1-2
CAIRGGGDSYNEQFF,TGTGCCATCAGGGGGGGGGGTGACTCCTACAATGAGCAGTTCTTC,15,few,TRBV10-3,TRBD2,TRBJ2-1
CASSPGQGGENQYF,TGCGCCAGCAGCCCCGGACAGGGTGGTGAGAACCAGTACTTC,14,-,TRBV5-1,TRBD1,TRBJ2-5
CASTDWGAGGNEQFF,TGTGCCAGCACCGATTGGGGAGCGGGAGGAAATGAGCAGTTCTTC,15,few,TRBV5-5,TRBD2,TRBJ2-1
CASSSGESYEQYF,TGTGCCAGCAGTTCAGGCGAATCCTACGAGCAGTACTTC,13,many,TRBV7-9,-,TRBJ2-7
CASSAGQGTKNIQYF,TGCGCCAGCAGCGCCGGACAGGGCACCAAAAACATTCAGTACTTC,15,-,TRBV5-1,TRBD1,TRBJ2-4